A single sample is the source of the 30 T cell receptor beta chains below, sequenced in a study of shared clonotypes between healthy human individuals. Profiling relied on immunoSEQ multiplex PCR, and the TCRdb table lists in-frame clones only, not all of them. This repertoire shows under 2,500,000 clones, approximately 96% found once; its top ten account for over 0.1%. The specimen sequenced was naive CD4+ T cells sorted from blood. Subset denoted: CD45RA+ positively selected. Receptor source: a man aged 18 to 29 in good health.

The J gene is TRBJ2-7, the V gene TRBV27; maybe TRBD1 (5 bases). The CDR3 is made up of 14 amino acids. Trimming removed 3 bases at V and 1 base at J, with 10 bases between. The germline CDR1 and CDR2 sequences are MNHEY and SMNVEV (reference sequence). The CDR3 DNA follows: TGTGCCAGCAGTTTGAACAGGCTGTCCTACGAGCAGTACTTC. It specifies CASSLNRLSYEQYF.

This chain joins TRBV4-1 and TRBJ2-5; no firm D call. The V end was cut by 1 base, the J end by 1 base, with 10 bases between. Per the germline V gene, CDR1 is MGHRA and CDR2 is YSYEKL. The CDR3 is 15 residues long. CDR3 in amino acids: CASSQAVATQETQYF. As DNA, the CDR3 is TGCGCCAGCAGCCAAGCAGTCGCTACCCAAGAGACCCAGTACTTC.

Concerning this clone: The sample contains more than one DNA sequence encoding this CDR3. The CDR3 reads CASSTRQGYNEQFF. The CDR3 bases are TGTGCCAGTAGTACACGACAGGGTTACAATGAGCAGTTCTTC. J is TRBJ2-1 and V is TRBV19; 7 bases are a match to TRBD1. The CDR3 consists of 14 residues. The germline CDR1 and CDR2 sequences are LNHDA and SQIVND (reference sequence). The V segment lost 4 bases and the J segment 4 bases; nucleotides outside the gene matches: 4.

For this clone: In the same sample, other DNA sequences code for this CDR3. V usage is TRBV7-3 and J usage is TRBJ1-6, with 7 bases that match TRBD1. Trimming took 2 bases from V and 7 from J; bases not matched to a gene: 2. Germline CDR1 and CDR2: SGHTA and FQGTGA. This CDR3 has 14 residues. In nucleotides, the CDR3 is TGTGCCAGCAGCTTAGGGACAGAAAATTCACCCCTCCACTTT. Protein: CASSLGTENSPLHF.

The chain has TRBV4-3 and TRBJ2-1, with D perhaps assigned TRBD1 or TRBD2 (5 bases each). Germline V gene data show CDR1 as LGHNA and CDR2 as YSLEER. The CDR3 has 13 amino acids. The V and J ends lost 0 bases and 9 bases respectively, with 9 bases between them. The CDR3, as DNA: TGCGCCAGCAGCCAAGAGCCGGGGCCTGAGCAGTTCTTC. Amino acids: CASSQEPGPEQFF.

This clone was counted a single time. This chain uses TRBV30 with TRBJ1-3; D gene unclear. This CDR3 has 13 residues. The V gene lost 8 bases and the J gene lost 2 bases, with 13 bases spanning the gap. Germline CDR1 GTSNPN, CDR2 SVGIG (reference sequence). In DNA form, the CDR3 reads TGTGCCCTGGATCTCGGGCCTGGAAACACCATATATTTT. Translated, it gives CALDLGPGNTIYF.

This chain links TRBV18 with TRBJ2-6; D is ambiguous. Germline CDR1 reads KGHSH; CDR2 reads LQKENI. With 3 bases removed from V and 11 bases from J, the gap between germline ends came to 5 bases. This CDR3 spans 11 amino acids. CDR3 bases: TGTGCCAGCTCACCGAAAGACGTCCTGACTTTC. Protein sequence: CASSPKDVLTF.

The chain recombines TRBV19 with TRBJ1-1; D not resolved. There are 14 residues in the CDR3. CDR1 is LNHDA and CDR2 is SQIVND in the germline V gene (reference sequence). Trimming cost V 5 bases and J 5 bases, with 15 bases left between them. The CDR3 coding sequence is TGTGCCAGTAGTCTCCAGGTACGCGGAACTGAAGCTTTCTTT. Residues: CASSLQVRGTEAFF.

The rearrangement uses TRBV18 and TRBJ2-7, with D unresolved. CDR1 is KGHSH, CDR2 LQKENI, per germline. The CDR3 length is 15 residues. Trimming cost V 2 bases and J 0 bases, with 11 bases left between them. As DNA, the CDR3 is TGTGCCAGCTCACCAGGGTCTCAATCCTCCTACGAGCAGTACTTC. Translating it yields CASSPGSQSSYEQYF.

This chain uses TRBV30 with TRBJ2-2; D gene ambiguous. The CDR3 length is 12 residues. CDR1 and CDR2 (germline): GTSNPN, SVGIG (reference sequence). The ends were cut back, 2 bases at V and 5 bases at J, with 6 bases in the middle. The DNA of the CDR3 is TGTGCCTGGAGTCTCATGACCGGGGAGCTGTTTTTT. Its protein is CAWSLMTGELFF.

A word on this clone: Other DNA sequences in this specimen translate into the identical CDR3. This rearrangement joins TRBV10-3 to TRBJ1-2; possible D gene TRBD1, 6 bases. The V and J ends lost 6 bases and 4 bases respectively, with 9 bases between them. The germline V gene has CDR1 ENHRY and CDR2 SYGVKD. The CDR3 extends over 12 amino acids. CDR3 sequence reads: CAISEDSYGYTF. CDR3 nucleotide sequence: TGTGCCATCAGCGAGGACAGCTATGGCTACACCTTC.

The chain joins TRBV13 to TRBJ2-1, with 7 bases fitting TRBD2. CDR1 is PRHDT, CDR2 FYEKMQ, per germline (reference sequence). Losses at the gene ends were 2 bases for V and 3 bases for J; bases not matched to a gene: 22. The CDR3 runs to 21 residues. The CDR3 DNA reads TGTGCCAGCAGCTTATCCTGGGCGTGGGACTACCCGACTGACTACTACAATGAGCAGTTCTTC. It codes for CASSLSWAWDYPTDYYNEQFF.

On this clone itself: Different DNA sequences within this sample yield the same CDR3. J is TRBJ2-1 and V is TRBV5-1; 9 bases map to TRBD2. CDR3 length: 14 amino acids. V dropped 0 bases and J dropped 5; count of bases not matched to a gene: 0. In germline, CDR1 is SGHRS, CDR2 YFSETQ. The CDR3 DNA follows: TGCGCCAGCAGCTTGGAGCGGGAGGACAATGAGCAGTTCTTC. Protein: CASSLEREDNEQFF.

The genes are TRBV28 and TRBJ2-5; no clear D. The CDR3 has 10 residues. V gave up 10 bases and J gave up 5 bases, with 8 bases separating them. The germline CDR1 and CDR2 sequences are MDHEN and SYDVKM. The CDR3 reads CATKGETQYF. CDR3 bases: TGTGCCACGAAAGGGGAGACCCAGTACTTC.

The chain is built from TRBV7-3 and TRBJ2-7; the match to TRBD2 covers 9 bases. Germline V gives CDR1 SGHTA, CDR2 FQGTGA. CDR3 length: 15 amino acids. V lost 6 bases to trimming and J lost 0 bases; unmatched junction nucleotides: 6. CDR3 sequence reads: CASSQTSGSSYEQYF. CDR3 nucleotides: TGTGCCAGCAGTCAGACTAGCGGAAGCTCCTACGAGCAGTACTTC.

The chain links TRBV10-3 to TRBJ2-1, with TRBD2 matching 8 bases. V lost 0 bases to trimming and J lost 8 bases; unmatched junction nucleotides: 9. The V gene's germline CDR1 is ENHRY and CDR2 SYGVKD. The CDR3 spans 16 residues. The CDR3 coding sequence is TGTGCCATCAGTGAGTCGACGGGGGGGATACTCCATGAGCAGTTCTTC. Translating it yields CAISESTGGILHEQFF.

The sample holds one count of this clone. V usage is TRBV28 and J usage is TRBJ2-3; TRBD2 matches at 9 bases. Germline-derived CDR1 and CDR2 are MDHEN and SYDVKM. This CDR3 is built from 16 residues. V gave up 6 bases and J gave up 3 bases; unmatched junction bases: 10. Here the CDR3 reads CASSSPVAGGTDTQYF. DNA of the CDR3: TGTGCCAGCAGCTCGCCAGTTGCGGGGGGGACAGATACGCAGTATTTT.

This sequence joins TRBV15 and TRBJ2-6; unclear D gene. The CDR3 contains 16 residues. Germline CDR1 and CDR2: LNHNV and YYDKDF (reference sequence). The V end was cut by 0 bases, the J end by 3 bases, with 9 bases between. CDR3 region: CATSRDRTGGANVLTF. The DNA of the CDR3 is TGTGCCACCAGCAGAGATCGGACCGGTGGGGCCAACGTCCTGACTTTC. Based on the CDR3 plus reference TRBV15 and TRBJ2-6, the full variable domain is DAMVIQNPRYQVTQFGKPVTLSCSQTLNHNVMYWYQQKSSQAPKLLFHYYDKDFNNEADTPDNFQSRRPNTSFCFLDIRSPGLGDTAMYLCATSRDRTGGANVLTFGAGSRLTVL.

The chain links TRBV18 to TRBJ1-4; D might be TRBD1 (5 bases). The CDR3 contains 16 residues. Germline CDR1 reads KGHSH; CDR2 reads LQKENI. V shed 6 bases and J shed 0 bases, with 14 bases lying between them. DNA for the CDR3: TGTGCCAGCTCCATAGACAGCGCTGCAACTAATGAAAAACTGTTTTTT. It yields the protein CASSIDSAATNEKLFF.

The chain carries TRBV6-1 and TRBJ2-7; TRBD1 agrees at 10 bases. Trimming took 6 bases from V and 3 from J; bases not matched to a gene: 8. Germline V gene lookup returns CDR1 MNHNS and CDR2 SASEGT. The CDR3 contains 15 residues. CDR3 region: CASSRTGGDLYEQYF. As DNA, the CDR3 is TGTGCCAGCAGCCGGACAGGGGGAGACCTCTACGAGCAGTACTTC.

With respect to this clone: The same CDR3 is also encoded by other DNA sequences in this sample. The V call is TRBV10-3, the J call TRBJ2-5, with 12 bases aligning to TRBD2. This CDR3 is built from 15 residues. The V gene's germline CDR1 is ENHRY and CDR2 SYGVKD. The V segment lost 6 bases and the J segment 5 bases; nucleotides outside the gene matches: 7. CDR3 in amino acids: CAIRPSGGAGETQYF. CDR3 nucleotides: TGTGCCATCAGACCTAGCGGGGGGGCCGGTGAGACCCAGTACTTC.

CDR3: CASSSYPGQPSTDTQYF. The CDR3 DNA reads as TGTGCCAGCAGCTCGTATCCGGGACAACCGAGCACAGATACGCAGTATTTT. The genes are TRBV7-3 and TRBJ2-3, with D possibly TRBD1 on 6 matching bases. The ends were cut back, 4 bases at V and 0 bases at J, with 17 bases in the middle. Germline CDR1 SGHTA, CDR2 FQGTGA. This CDR3 region has 17 residues.

The chain couples TRBV9 to TRBJ1-4; a possible D gene is TRBD1 (5 bases). V lost 0 bases to trimming and J lost 8 bases, with 14 bases between them. The CDR3 has 15 residues. Germline V gene data show CDR1 as SGDLS and CDR2 as YYNGEE. CDR3 coding DNA: TGTGCCAGCAGCGTAGATCTGGGGCAATTCGAAAAACTGTTTTTT. Translating gives CASSVDLGQFEKLFF.

This clone was seen more than once but under ten times. The rearrangement joins TRBV5-1 to TRBJ2-1; TRBD1 agrees at 7 bases. The CDR3 runs to 15 residues. The V gene's germline CDR1 is SGHRS and CDR2 YFSETQ. The J segment lost 2 bases and the V segment lost 4 bases, leaving 6 bases of the junction unmatched. CDR3 protein: CASSPGDSTYNEQFF. CDR3 in DNA: TGCGCCAGCAGCCCAGGGGACAGTACCTACAATGAGCAGTTCTTC.

V is TRBV7-2 and J is TRBJ2-1, with 12 bases aligning to TRBD2. This CDR3 region has 15 residues. Germline CDR1 SGHTA, CDR2 FQGNSA. V shed 8 bases, J shed 4 bases, and the junction held 6 bases outside the gene matches. CDR3 amino acids: CASRSSGGGYNEQFF. The CDR3 DNA follows: TGTGCCAGCCGCTCTAGCGGGGGGGGTTACAATGAGCAGTTCTTC.

This chain joins TRBV29-1 and TRBJ2-7; no clear D. V dropped 7 bases and J dropped 1 base, with 8 bases sitting between them. The CDR3 is 11 residues long. Per the germline V gene, CDR1 is SQVTM and CDR2 is ANQGSEA. CDR3 nucleotide sequence: TGCAGCGGAGTCAGTTCCTACGAGCAGTACTTC. Protein product: CSGVSSYEQYF.

The V call is TRBV13, the J call TRBJ2-3, with D hard to call. The CDR3 consists of 12 residues. V was pared by 5 bases and J by 2 bases, with 5 bases between. The germline CDR1 and CDR2 sequences are PRHDT and FYEKMQ (reference sequence). The chain's CDR3 is CASSPNTDTQYF. CDR3 bases: TGTGCCAGCAGCCCAAACACAGATACGCAGTATTTT. The whole variable domain, remainder taken from reference TRBV13 and TRBJ2-3, is AAGVIQSPRHLIKEKRETATLKCYPIPRHDTVYWYQQGPGQDPQFLISFYEKMQSDKGSIPDRFSAQQFSDYHSELNMSSLELGDSALYFCASSPNTDTQYFGPGTRLTVL.

The CDR3 coding sequence is TGTGCCAGCAGGGCGGAGCCCACCGGGAATTCACCCCTCCACTTT. Protein: CASRAEPTGNSPLHF. This sequence joins TRBV2 and TRBJ1-6; D gene unclear. Germline V gene lookup returns CDR1 SNHLY and CDR2 FYNNEI. The CDR3 is 15 amino acids. V lost 6 bases and J lost 7, with 16 bases in between. Combining the CDR3 with reference TRBV2 and TRBJ1-6 gives the whole variable domain EPEVTQTPSHQVTQMGQEVILRCVPISNHLYFYWYRQILGQKVEFLVSFYNNEISEKSEIFDDQFSVERPDGSNFTLKIRSTKLEDSAMYFCASRAEPTGNSPLHFGNGTRLTVT.

Comment on this clone: Other DNA sequences in this specimen translate into the identical CDR3. The J gene is TRBJ2-7, the V gene TRBV5-1; no reliable D call. V gave up 0 bases and J gave up 0 bases, with 7 bases separating them. Looked up from germline, CDR1 is SGHRS and CDR2 is YFSETQ. The CDR3 consists of 14 residues. In DNA form, the CDR3 reads TGCGCCAGCAGCTTGGGGGCGATCTCCTACGAGCAGTACTTC. Protein sequence: CASSLGAISYEQYF. Drawing the rest from reference TRBV5-1 and TRBJ2-7, the complete variable domain is KAGVTQTPRYLIKTRGQQVTLSCSPISGHRSVSWYQQTPGQGLQFLFEYFSETQRNKGNFPGRFSGRQFSNSRSEMNVSTLELGDSALYLCASSLGAISYEQYFGPGTRLTVT.

This CDR3 reads CASSSNWTSGKTQYF. CDR3 nucleotide sequence: TGCGCCAGCAGCTCCAACTGGACTAGTGGAAAGACCCAGTACTTC. The chain couples TRBV5-1 to TRBJ2-5; 7 positions match TRBD2. This CDR3 contains 15 residues. The ends lost 3 bases at V and 6 bases at J; junction bases unmatched: 11. In germline, CDR1 is SGHRS, CDR2 YFSETQ.